These T cell receptor beta chains were read from a single sample in a study of cytomegalovirus exposure and HLA in healthy donors. Assay used: immunoSEQ multiplex PCR; TCRdb lists only in-frame clones, some missing. The data hold about 170,000 clones, with less than 80% observed a single time. Sequencing was performed on PBMCs. These TCRs come from a man aged 40-55 years in good health and CMV-seronegative. Each CDR3 is given with its conserved first and last residue. The order of the fields is J gene, V gene, CDR3 protein.

j_call: TRBJ2-5; v_call: TRBV6-1; cdr3_aa: CASTPGTGSETQYF
j_call: TRBJ1-2; v_call: TRBV21-1; cdr3_aa: CASRIHPSSFNYGYTF
j_call: TRBJ1-2; v_call: TRBV7-2; cdr3_aa: CASSLGSGDYGYTF
j_call: TRBJ1-5; v_call: TRBV19; cdr3_aa: CATSRGMGQPQHF
j_call: TRBJ2-3; v_call: TRBV6-4; cdr3_aa: CASSDQGAGDTQYF
j_call: TRBJ2-1; v_call: TRBV7-9; cdr3_aa: CASSQTSGDYNEQFF
j_call: NA; v_call: TRBV6-5; cdr3_aa: CASSYADRVGYEQYF
j_call: TRBJ1-5; v_call: TRBV5-5; cdr3_aa: CASSLWSTGQPQHF
j_call: TRBJ1-3; v_call: TRBV6-6; cdr3_aa: CASTTPGQWNTIYF
j_call: TRBJ2-3; v_call: TRBV6-5; cdr3_aa: CASSYSGTDTQYF
j_call: TRBJ2-5; v_call: TRBV29-1; cdr3_aa: CSVSGGTALQETQYF
j_call: TRBJ2-3; v_call: TRBV30; cdr3_aa: CAWSRSGSLGDTQYF
j_call: TRBJ1-1; v_call: TRBV2; cdr3_aa: CASSARVNTEAFF
j_call: TRBJ2-5; v_call: TRBV7-9; cdr3_aa: CASSPLSVTGRRETQYF
j_call: TRBJ2-7; v_call: TRBV4-2; cdr3_aa: CASSRELAYEQYF
j_call: TRBJ1-2; v_call: TRBV29-1; cdr3_aa: CSVGTGGNYGYTF
j_call: TRBJ2-5; v_call: TRBV7-7; cdr3_aa: CASSLRGEGGETQYF
j_call: TRBJ2-1; v_call: TRBV6-5; cdr3_aa: CASRLARHNEQFF
j_call: TRBJ1-5; v_call: TRBV2; cdr3_aa: CASSTQGANQPQHF
j_call: TRBJ1-5; v_call: TRBV7-2; cdr3_aa: CASSLLGDRQPQHF
j_call: TRBJ1-5; v_call: TRBV5-1; cdr3_aa: CASSTTGVNQPQHF
j_call: TRBJ2-2; v_call: TRBV7-2; cdr3_aa: CASSLVRSALLEIGELFF
j_call: TRBJ2-2; v_call: TRBV6-5; cdr3_aa: CASSVRTGELFF
j_call: TRBJ1-1; v_call: TRBV4-2; cdr3_aa: CASSQEYVRVSNTEAFF
j_call: TRBJ1-6; v_call: TRBV7-9; cdr3_aa: CASSLGRDSGGSPLHF
j_call: TRBJ1-6; v_call: TRBV28; cdr3_aa: CASSPLNVRPNSPLHF
j_call: TRBJ1-5; v_call: TRBV19; cdr3_aa: CASRPDRGDRQPQHF
j_call: TRBJ1-4; v_call: TRBV5-1; cdr3_aa: CASSARGQGGEKLFF
j_call: TRBJ2-7; v_call: TRBV4-1; cdr3_aa: CASSPPGRAAYEQYF
j_call: TRBJ2-2; v_call: TRBV5-1; cdr3_aa: CASSLGTGGVTGELFF
j_call: TRBJ1-1; v_call: TRBV18; cdr3_aa: CASSPDTTGAVAFF
j_call: TRBJ2-5; v_call: TRBV7-2; cdr3_aa: CASSLGTTGGGGTQYF
j_call: TRBJ1-2; v_call: TRBV4-2; cdr3_aa: CASSQDRTGFYGYTF
j_call: TRBJ2-3; v_call: TRBV11-3; cdr3_aa: CASSLGQGARKADTQYF